Following are 30 T cell receptor beta chains from one sample sequenced in a study of OX40 agonist ivuxolimab in advanced cancers. Sequenced by immunoSEQ multiplex PCR; TCRdb stores in-frame clones only, minus some. The sample includes about 25,000 clones, around 79% seen only once; the top ten take roughly 13%. This material consisted of CD4+ or CD8+ T cells sorted from blood, taken in a trial of the OX40 agonist ivuxolimab. Every receptor here comes from an adult with an advanced solid tumor such as melanoma, head and neck, liver or kidney cancer.

This chain joins TRBV28 and TRBJ1-2; D gene uncertain. The CDR3 contains 14 residues. V was clipped by 3 bases and J by 2 bases, with 10 bases between them. The V gene's germline CDR1 is MDHEN and CDR2 SYDVKM. The CDR3 DNA is TGTGCCAGCAGTTTTCTAGTGTCAAACTATGGCTACACCTTC. Its translation: CASSFLVSNYGYTF.

The rearrangement uses TRBV30 and TRBJ1-2, with D hard to call. Deletions cut 4 bases from V and 2 bases from J, with 11 bases between. Germline V gene lookup returns CDR1 GTSNPN and CDR2 SVGIG (reference sequence). The CDR3 sequence is 13 residues long. CDR3 in DNA: TGTGCCTGGACCCCTCGTACGAACTATGGCTACACCTTC. Translated, it gives CAWTPRTNYGYTF.

The CDR3 nucleotides read TGTGCCAGCAGCTCCCCCCGCTCTGGAAACACCATATATTTT. The encoded protein is CASSSPRSGNTIYF. J is TRBJ1-3 and V is TRBV7-8, with no clear D. The V gene's germline CDR1 is SGHVS and CDR2 FQNEAQ. CDR3 length: 14 residues. V shed 4 bases and J shed 0 bases, with 7 bases lying between them.

This chain uses TRBV5-6 with TRBJ2-5, with D possibly TRBD1 on 5 matching bases. The J call is uncertain, as TRBJ2-7 better fits the DNA end. The length of the CDR3 is 19 residues. In germline, CDR1 is SGHDT, CDR2 YYEEEE. The CDR3 sequence is CASSLAWGRAKTHSYEQYF. The CDR3 coding sequence is TGTGCCAGCAGCTTGGCCTGGGGCAGGGCAAAAACCCACTCCTACGAGCAGTACTTC.

This clone is a singleton in its sample. The chain employs TRBV6-5 and TRBJ1-1; 8 bases map to TRBD1. Germline loops: CDR1 MNHEY, CDR2 SVGAGI. J was trimmed by 5 bases and V by 7 bases; bases with no gene match: 6. CDR3 size: 13 residues. The CDR3 loop reads CASTADRETEAFF. CDR3 bases: TGTGCCAGCACAGCGGACAGGGAGACTGAAGCTTTCTTT.

The chain has TRBV18 and TRBJ2-5; possibly TRBD1 or TRBD2 for D (5 bases each). The germline V gene has CDR1 KGHSH and CDR2 LQKENI. The CDR3 has 13 amino acids. V dropped 8 bases and J dropped 1 base, with 11 bases sitting between them. CDR3 nucleotides: TGTGCCAGCCGGGGACCCTCCCAAGAGACCCAGTACTTC. Its protein product is CASRGPSQETQYF.

The CDR3 reads CASSVVSTDTQYF. Here the CDR3 DNA reads TGTGCCAGCAGTGTTGTCAGCACAGATACGCAGTATTTT. V usage is TRBV6-1 and J usage is TRBJ2-3; D call uncertain. In germline, CDR1 is MNHNS, CDR2 SASEGT. This CDR3 contains 13 residues. V was shortened by 4 bases and J by 0 bases, with 5 bases between the two germline ends.

V usage is TRBV10-2 and J usage is TRBJ1-5; tentatively, D is TRBD1 (6 bases). V was trimmed by 6 bases and J by 7 bases, leaving 16 bases between them. Per germline, CDR1 WSHSY and CDR2 SAAADI. CDR3 length: 14 residues. DNA for the CDR3: TGCGCCAGCAGACTTACAGGGTACGGCCAGCCCCAGCATTTT. The encoded protein is CASRLTGYGQPQHF.

The CDR3 spells CASSRYGISSYNSPLHF. CDR3 in DNA: TGTGCCAGCAGCCGCTACGGAATTAGCTCCTATAATTCACCCCTCCACTTT. V gene TRBV4-2 combines with J gene TRBJ1-6; D remains unclear. The V end lost 4 bases, the J end lost 0 bases, and 13 bases lay between the germline ends. Germline V CDR1 and CDR2: LGHNA, YNFKEQ. The CDR3 has 17 amino acids.

This rearrangement joins TRBV18 to TRBJ1-6; tentatively, D is TRBD1 (5 bases). The V gene's germline CDR1 is KGHSH and CDR2 LQKENI. The CDR3 runs to 22 residues. The V and J ends lost 3 bases and 0 bases respectively, with 27 bases between them. For the CDR3, the DNA is TGTGCCAGCTCACCCTTACCGAGTGTGCGGGGACCCAGTAGCTCCTATAATTCACCCCTCCACTTT. It specifies CASSPLPSVRGPSSSYNSPLHF.

The rearrangement joins TRBV6-5 to TRBJ1-6; perhaps TRBD1 as D (5 bases). CDR1 and CDR2 from the germline V gene are MNHEY and SVGAGI. This CDR3 is built from 13 residues. V lost 5 bases and J lost 10, with 12 bases in between. Here the CDR3 reads CASSTRVNSPLHF. The CDR3 DNA sequence: TGTGCCAGCAGTACCAGGGTAAACTCACCCCTCCACTTT.

This chain connects TRBV11-3 to TRBJ1-6; the D is unclear. Trimming removed 5 bases from V and 8 bases from J, with 10 bases in between. The CDR3 is 13 residues long. Germline-derived CDR1 and CDR2 are SGHNT and YENEEA. In DNA form, the CDR3 reads TGTGCCAGCAGCGTAACGGCCCATTCACCCCTCCACTTT. As protein: CASSVTAHSPLHF.

The chain joins TRBV5-6 to TRBJ2-1, with D tentatively TRBD1 (6 bases). This CDR3 is 14 amino acids long. Germline assignment: CDR1 SGHDT and CDR2 YYEEEE. V shed 4 bases and J shed 8 bases, with 16 bases lying between them. DNA of the CDR3: TGTGCCAGCAGCCCCCCGGCAGGGGCCGATGAGCAGTTCTTC. Protein sequence: CASSPPAGADEQFF.

This clone has a handful of counts. V and J are TRBV10-3 and TRBJ1-1; no clear D gene. Germline V gene lookup returns CDR1 ENHRY and CDR2 SYGVKD. The CDR3 has 11 residues. Trimming pared 0 bases from V and 4 bases from J, leaving 0 bases between. The CDR3: CAISESTEAFF. In DNA, the CDR3 is TGTGCCATCAGTGAGTCCACTGAAGCTTTCTTT.

In its sample, this clone was seen a few times. This chain joins TRBV7-2 and TRBJ1-6; D call uncertain. CDR1 and CDR2 (germline): SGHTA, FQGNSA. V lost 1 base, J lost 0 bases, and 10 bases lay in between. The CDR3 runs 17 residues. The CDR3 here is CASSLGTPASYNSPLHF. In DNA, the CDR3 is TGTGCCAGCAGCTTAGGGACTCCGGCCTCCTATAATTCACCCCTCCACTTT.

In this sample, this clone turned up once. The chain recombines TRBV10-3 with TRBJ2-7; D possibly uses TRBD1 or TRBD2 (6 bases each). The V end was cut by 3 bases, the J end by 5 bases, with 14 bases between. The CDR3 is 14 residues long. CDR1 and CDR2 (germline): ENHRY, SYGVKD. This chain's CDR3 is CAISDTGGGDEQYF. The CDR3 coding sequence is TGTGCCATCAGTGACACCGGGGGCGGCGACGAGCAGTACTTC.

The chain links TRBV4-1 to TRBJ1-4; D not resolved. From germline, CDR1 is MGHRA and CDR2 YSYEKL. CDR3 length: 13 amino acids. Trimming cost V 4 bases and J 8 bases, with 11 bases left between them. The CDR3: CASSPTGGEKLFF. The CDR3 nucleotides read TGCGCCAGCAGCCCCACTGGAGGGGAAAAACTGTTTTTT.

Only a few counts were recorded for this clone. V usage is TRBV6-5 and J usage is TRBJ2-3; no definite D call. The CDR3 has 14 amino acids. Germline V gives CDR1 MNHEY, CDR2 SVGAGI. V lost 3 bases and J lost 2, with 9 bases in between. The CDR3, as DNA: TGTGCCAGCAGTTATGGAGTGGTCACAGATACGCAGTATTTT. It codes for CASSYGVVTDTQYF.

The J gene is TRBJ2-7, the V gene TRBV7-8; weak D call: TRBD1 (7 bases). Germline V gives CDR1 SGHVS, CDR2 FQNEAQ. The CDR3 has 14 amino acids. Trimming took 5 bases from V and 3 from J, leaving 14 bases between them. In DNA form, the CDR3 reads TGTGCCAGCAGCCGCGGGACAGCTAACTACGAGCAGTACTTC. The encoded protein is CASSRGTANYEQYF.

This clone was seen only once. The chain has TRBV7-2 and TRBJ2-5; D is unresolved. The CDR3 length is 17 residues. Trimming stripped 5 bases from V and 2 bases from J, with 21 bases between. Germline CDR1 reads SGHTA; CDR2 reads FQGNSA. CDR3 protein: CASSHGIGSPEQETQYF. The CDR3 bases are TGTGCCAGCAGCCACGGTATAGGGTCGCCGGAGCAAGAGACCCAGTACTTC.

This clone has only a few counts. The gene calls are TRBV29-1 and TRBJ1-1; D possibly corresponds to TRBD1 (6 bases). V lost 7 bases and J 0 bases, leaving 15 bases between the germline ends. Germline lookup yields CDR1 SQVTM and CDR2 ANQGSEA. The CDR3 spans 14 residues. The CDR3 is CSARRTAMNTEAFF. The CDR3 nucleotides read TGCAGCGCCCGACGGACAGCGATGAACACTGAAGCTTTCTTT.

The V and J genes are TRBV5-4 and TRBJ1-1; D gene unclear. Germline assignment: CDR1 SGHNT and CDR2 YYREEE (reference sequence). V was clipped by 5 bases and J by 1 base, with 9 bases between them. This CDR3 spans 13 amino acids. CDR3 region: CASSDVRNTEAFF. The DNA for the CDR3 is TGTGCCAGCAGTGATGTGCGGAACACTGAAGCTTTCTTT.

The J gene is TRBJ2-4, the V gene TRBV10-2; the match to TRBD1 covers 10 bases. This CDR3 has 15 residues. J was trimmed by 5 bases and V by 10 bases; bases with no gene match: 11. Germline V gene lookup returns CDR1 WSHSY and CDR2 SAAADI. CDR3 DNA sequence: TGCGCCACCATGGGGGGGACAGGGGCGGAAAACATTCAGTACTTC. Translated, it gives CATMGGTGAENIQYF.

This clone was observed a single time. This chain uses TRBV5-6 with TRBJ2-3, with a possible D match to TRBD1 (5 bases). Germline lookup yields CDR1 SGHDT and CDR2 YYEEEE. Trimming cost V 4 bases and J 7 bases, with 19 bases left between them. The CDR3 spans 15 residues. The CDR3 DNA sequence: TGTGCCAGCAGCCCCCAGGGCAGGGTAGGTAATACGCAGTATTTT. Translated, it gives CASSPQGRVGNTQYF.

This chain connects TRBV11-2 to TRBJ2-7; D gene ambiguous. The CDR3 contains 14 residues. Per the germline V gene, CDR1 is SGHAT and CDR2 is FQNNGV. V gave up 4 bases and J gave up 4 bases, with 14 bases separating them. This CDR3 reads CASSSLRSPYEQYF. CDR3 in DNA: TGTGCCAGCAGCTCTCTCCGATCCCCGTACGAGCAGTACTTC. The full variable domain, its missing parts supplied by reference TRBV11-2 and TRBJ2-7, is EAGVAQSPRYKIIEKRQSVAFWCNPISGHATLYWYQQILGQGPKLLIQFQNNGVVDDSQLPKDRFSAERLKGVDSTLKIQPAKLEDSAVYLCASSSLRSPYEQYFGPGTRLTVT.

J is TRBJ1-1 and V is TRBV19; 7 nucleotides agree with TRBD1. Germline V CDR1 and CDR2: LNHDA, SQIVND (reference sequence). This CDR3 contains 13 residues. J was trimmed by 1 base and V by 4 bases; bases with no gene match: 0. As DNA, the CDR3 is TGTGCCAGTAGTACAGGGGGGAACACTGAAGCTTTCTTT. This encodes CASSTGGNTEAFF.

The rearrangement joins TRBV28 to TRBJ1-1; the match to TRBD1 covers 7 bases. CDR1 is MDHEN and CDR2 is SYDVKM in the germline V gene. The CDR3 has 15 residues. The V and J ends lost 5 bases and 1 base, in that order; junction bases with no gene match: 7. In nucleotides, the CDR3 is TGTGCCAGCAGTGGACAGGTATGGGGGAACACTGAAGCTTTCTTT. Translation: CASSGQVWGNTEAFF.

The chain recombines TRBV19 with TRBJ2-7; 9 nucleotides agree with TRBD1. J lost 2 bases, V lost 6 bases, and 5 bases had no gene match. This CDR3 region has 14 residues. The germline CDR1 and CDR2 sequences are LNHDA and SQIVND (reference sequence). CDR3 loop: CASSPGQGPYEQYF. The CDR3, as DNA: TGTGCCAGTAGCCCGGGACAGGGACCCTACGAGCAGTACTTC.

The chain recombines TRBV28 with TRBJ1-2, with no clear D. This CDR3 region has 16 residues. With 4 bases removed from V and 8 bases from J, the gap between germline ends came to 23 bases. Looked up from germline, CDR1 is MDHEN and CDR2 is SYDVKM. The CDR3 reads CASSSLSSIGREGYTF. CDR3 DNA sequence: TGTGCCAGCAGTTCCCTATCATCGATCGGGAGGGAGGGCTACACCTTC.

This chain links TRBV5-1 with TRBJ1-1, with a tentative D call TRBD1 (6 bases). Deletions cut 1 base from V and 4 bases from J, with 11 bases between. Germline V gene data show CDR1 as SGHRS and CDR2 as YFSETQ. The CDR3 sequence is 14 residues long. CDR3 DNA: TGCGCCAGCAGCTTGAACAGGGTGATCACTGAAGCTTTCTTT. Amino acid sequence: CASSLNRVITEAFF.